Below are 2 T cell receptor beta chains sequenced from a single sample in a study of T cells in localized non-small cell lung cancer. Only in-frame clones appear in the TCRdb table, and some are missing; sequencing was by immunoSEQ multiplex PCR. The data contain tens of thousands of clones, about four fifths of them singletons. The sequencing here drew on peripheral blood, taken before any cancer treatment. These receptors originate from an older female donor with stage I lung adenocarcinoma.

The chain has TRBV19 and TRBJ1-1, with no clear D. Trimming left V 1 base short and J 7 bases short, with 13 bases between. The CDR3 sequence is 14 residues long. CDR1 is LNHDA and CDR2 is SQIVND in the germline V gene (reference sequence). Here the CDR3 DNA reads TGTGCCAGTAGTATAGGGCTCGACACCAATGAAGCTTTCTTT. This codes for CASSIGLDTNEAFF.

The rearrangement links TRBV5-1 to TRBJ1-2; D may be TRBD1 (5 bases). V lost 4 bases to trimming and J lost 6 bases, with 13 bases between them. The CDR3 is 13 amino acids. The V gene's germline CDR1 is SGHRS and CDR2 YFSETQ. The CDR3 coding sequence is TGCGCCAGCAGCCTGATGGGGGGAAATGGCTACACCTTC. Translating it yields CASSLMGGNGYTF.